The present entry profiles one T cell receptor beta chain with its context. This specimen belongs to a study of blood T cell repertoires in COVID-19. Study summary: Acute and convalescent COVID-19 specimens originated in the United States, Italy and Spain. Nucleic acid was either cDNA or gDNA, and it came from T cells, B-cell-depleted T cells, or PBMCs.

This CDR3 contains 14 residues. The germline V gene encodes CDR1 MDHEN and CDR2 SYDVKM. V was pared by 6 bases and J by 1 base, with 12 bases between. Sequenced by immunoSEQ multiplex PCR; TCRdb stores in-frame clones only, minus some. Found here are 150,000 or so clones, about 90% of them singletons; the top ten hold about 0.55%. The TCR comes from a man in his forties or fifties with acute or convalescent COVID-19. The chain recombines TRBV28 with TRBJ1-2; D ambiguous. Sequenced sample: peripheral blood. CDR3 bases: TGTGCCAGCAGGCCTTACACCGTTAACTATGGCTACACCTTC. Its protein is CASRPYTVNYGYTF.